Below are 5 T cell receptor beta chains sequenced from a single sample in a study of T cells in Graves' hyperthyroidism and ophthalmopathy. Amplification targeted TCR beta CDR3 regions from RNA transcripts. HTBI primers were used for first-round RT-PCR of the TCR CDR3. TCRdb analysed the multiplex PCR reads with MiXCR anew, one entry per CDR3 protein. The data contain 490,000 or so distinct CDR3 sequences, 46% of them singletons. The sample was peripheral blood or thyroid tissue (not recorded which). The receptors stem from an adult woman with Graves' disease, either hyperthyroidism or ophthalmopathy (not recorded which).

This clonotype came up a few times. The chain is built from TRBV15 and TRBJ1-1; the D is unclear. CDR1 is LNHNV, CDR2 YYDKDF, per germline (reference sequence). The ends were cut back, 1 base at V and 1 base at J, with 4 bases in the middle. The CDR3 is 13 amino acids. The CDR3 DNA reads TGTGCCACCAGCAGAGCAACGAACACTGAAGCTTTCTTT. Translating gives CATSRATNTEAFF.

Many counts were recorded for this clonotype. The gene calls are TRBV10-2 and TRBJ2-5, with 13 nucleotides matching TRBD2. The length of the CDR3 is 15 residues. The germline gives CDR1 WSHSY, CDR2 SAAADI. The junction had 1 base not matched to a gene; V was cut back by 4 bases and J by 2 bases. The CDR3 DNA reads TGCGCCAGCAGTGGGGGACTAGCGGGACAAGAGACCCAGTACTTC. It yields the protein CASSGGLAGQETQYF.

This clonotype came up a few times. Compared with germline, one end of the junction differs, possibly owing to a read error. This chain connects TRBV5-8 to TRBJ2-7; D gene ambiguous. CDR3 length equals 13 residues. Germline V lookup: CDR1 SGHTS, CDR2 YDEGEE. CDR3 bases: TGTGCCAGCAGCTTGGGGGTGGCCTACGAGCAGTGCTTC. Protein product: CASSLGVAYEQCF.

The genes are TRBV28 and TRBJ2-6; no definite D call. The CDR3 contains 14 residues. Trimming shortened V by 7 bases and J by 2 bases, and 9 bases separated the two germline ends. Germline-derived CDR1 and CDR2 are MDHEN and SYDVKM. CDR3 DNA sequence: TGTGCCAGCACCCCCGAGGCTGGGGCCAACGTCCTGACTTTC. Amino acids: CASTPEAGANVLTF.

This clonotype was recorded at least ten times. The chain carries TRBV14 and TRBJ1-2; D remains unclear. The V end lost 0 bases, the J end lost 7 bases, and 12 bases lay between the germline ends. Germline assignment: CDR1 SGHDN and CDR2 FVKESK. The CDR3 totals 14 residues. CDR3 sequence reads: CASSQDQLVGGYTF. The CDR3 nucleotides are TGTGCCAGCAGCCAAGATCAGCTGGTCGGTGGCTACACCTTC.